Here is one T cell receptor beta chain with its context. PCR involved 60 Vbeta and 13 Jbeta primers. Profiled with immunoSEQ multiplex PCR; TCRdb holds only in-frame clones, not every one. The sample lists 100,000 to 120,000 clones; over 60% were seen once. This sample stems from a study of cytomegalovirus exposure and HLA in healthy donors. Per germline, CDR1 MNHEY and CDR2 SVGAGI. CDR3 size: 15 residues. The ends lost 6 bases at V and 0 bases at J; junction bases unmatched: 8. V gene TRBV6-5 combines with J gene TRBJ2-7; TRBD1 matches 7 bases. The sequence was obtained from a woman aged 25 to 45 in good health and CMV-seronegative. The material sequenced was PBMCs. CDR3 residues: CASSLGQQISYEQYF. In DNA form, the CDR3 reads TGTGCCAGCAGCCTGGGACAGCAAATCTCCTACGAGCAGTACTTC.